This T cell receptor beta chain was retrieved from a study of tumor and adjacent non-tumor tissue in lung cancer. Study outcomes and limitations: In normal lung, the top 100 clones were significantly more dominant than in tumor. TCR diversity was significantly greater in tumor than normal lung tissue.

This sample's RNA came from whole unsorted tissue. CDR3 length: 15 residues. A modified ARM-PCR protocol with three rounds of nested PCR amplified TCRbeta. TCRdb itself ran the multiplex PCR reads through MiXCR, one entry per CDR3 protein. The table includes roughly 200,000 distinct CDR3 sequences, 70% to 75% detected once. This clonotype occurred once. The target antigen is unknown. A read error may produce the germline difference seen at one junction end. The clonotype comes from a man aged 55 to 70 with non-small cell lung cancer. Sequencing input: lung tumor tissue. This chain connects TRBV12-3 or TRBV12-4 to TRBJ1-1; D ambiguous. The CDR3: CASSSHTGSNTEAFF. As DNA, the CDR3 is TGTGCTAGCAGCTCTCATACTGGTTCGAACACTGAAGCTTTCTTT.